This T cell receptor (beta chain) originates from a study of shared clonotypes between healthy human individuals. Across the whole study: A few men and a couple of women, aged 18 to 49, were donors. Regarding the study as a whole: Only blood was sampled, and tissue TCR repertoires likely differ from blood ones. Rarefaction demonstrated incomplete sorted-subset sequencing despite large depth.

As for this clone: The antigen is unknown.

Repertoires were generated with immunoSEQ multiplex PCR, while TCRdb's copy carries only in-frame clones and drops some. The repertoire holds about 680,000 clones, with 92% as singletons. The naive CD8 subset, CD45RO-negative cells positively selected for CCR7, excluded terminally differentiated effector memory CD45RA+ cells. The donors were all Caucasian adults (living in Nashville, Tennessee). This TCR was recovered from a man aged 25-40 years in good health. Input material: naive CD8+ T cells sorted from blood.

CDR3 bases: TGTGCCAGCAGCCGAAGCGGGAGTGACGAGCAGTACTTC. This gives the protein CASSRSGSDEQYF. The chain carries TRBV27 and TRBJ2-7, with 8 bases aligning to TRBD2. The CDR3 length is 13 residues. The ends lost 6 bases at V and 5 bases at J; junction bases unmatched: 6. CDR1 is MNHEY, CDR2 SMNVEV, per germline (reference sequence).